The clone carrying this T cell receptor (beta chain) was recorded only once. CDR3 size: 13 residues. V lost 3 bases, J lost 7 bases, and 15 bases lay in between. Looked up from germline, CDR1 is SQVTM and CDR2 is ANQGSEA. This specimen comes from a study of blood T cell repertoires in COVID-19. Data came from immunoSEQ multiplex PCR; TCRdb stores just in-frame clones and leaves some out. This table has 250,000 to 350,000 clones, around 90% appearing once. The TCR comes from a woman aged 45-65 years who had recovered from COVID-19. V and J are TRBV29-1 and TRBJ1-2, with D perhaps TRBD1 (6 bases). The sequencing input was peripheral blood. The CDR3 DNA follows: TGCAGCGTTGAGAGGGGGGGCGCCTCTGGCTACACCTTC. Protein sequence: CSVERGGASGYTF.